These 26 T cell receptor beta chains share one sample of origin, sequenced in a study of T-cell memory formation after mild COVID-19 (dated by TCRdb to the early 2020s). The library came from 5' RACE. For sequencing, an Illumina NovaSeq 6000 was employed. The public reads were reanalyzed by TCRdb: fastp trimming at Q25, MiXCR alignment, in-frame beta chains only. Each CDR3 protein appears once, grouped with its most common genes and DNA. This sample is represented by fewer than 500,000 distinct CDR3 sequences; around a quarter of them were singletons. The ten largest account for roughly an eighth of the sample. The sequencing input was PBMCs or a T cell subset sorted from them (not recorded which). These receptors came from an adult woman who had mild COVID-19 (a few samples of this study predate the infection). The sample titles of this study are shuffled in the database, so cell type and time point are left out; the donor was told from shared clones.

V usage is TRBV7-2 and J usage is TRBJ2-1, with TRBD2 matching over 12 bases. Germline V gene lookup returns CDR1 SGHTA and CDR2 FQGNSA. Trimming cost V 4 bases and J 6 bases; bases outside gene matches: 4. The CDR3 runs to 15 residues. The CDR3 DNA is TGTGCCAGCAGCTCGGGACTAGCGGGTTTCAATGAGCAGTTCTTC. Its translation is CASSSGLAGFNEQFF.

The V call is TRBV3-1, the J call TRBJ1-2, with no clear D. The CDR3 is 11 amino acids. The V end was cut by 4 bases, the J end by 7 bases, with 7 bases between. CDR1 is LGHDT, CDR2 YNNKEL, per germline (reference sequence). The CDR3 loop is CASSRDLGYTF. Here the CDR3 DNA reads TGTGCCAGCAGCCGGGATCTTGGCTACACCTTC.

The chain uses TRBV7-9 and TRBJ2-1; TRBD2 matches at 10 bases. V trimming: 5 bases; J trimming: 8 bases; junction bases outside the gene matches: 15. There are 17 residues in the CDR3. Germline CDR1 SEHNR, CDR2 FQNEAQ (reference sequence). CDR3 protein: CASSPHPTLAGAHEQFF. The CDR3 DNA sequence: TGTGCCAGCAGCCCCCATCCCACTCTAGCGGGAGCGCATGAGCAGTTCTTC.

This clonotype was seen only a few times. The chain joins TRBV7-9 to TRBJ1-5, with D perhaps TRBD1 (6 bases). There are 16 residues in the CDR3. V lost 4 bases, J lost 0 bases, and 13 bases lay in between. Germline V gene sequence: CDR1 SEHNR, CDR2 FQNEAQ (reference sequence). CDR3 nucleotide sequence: TGTGCCAGCAGCTCCGAAGGGACACCTAGCAATCAGCCCCAGCATTTT. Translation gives CASSSEGTPSNQPQHF.

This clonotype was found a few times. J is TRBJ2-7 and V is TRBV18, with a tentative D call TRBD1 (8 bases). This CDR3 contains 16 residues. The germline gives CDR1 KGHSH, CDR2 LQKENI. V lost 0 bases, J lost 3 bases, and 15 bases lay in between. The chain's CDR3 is CASSPPGGTGDYEQYF. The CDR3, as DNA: TGTGCCAGCTCACCACCGGGAGGGACAGGAGACTACGAGCAGTACTTC.

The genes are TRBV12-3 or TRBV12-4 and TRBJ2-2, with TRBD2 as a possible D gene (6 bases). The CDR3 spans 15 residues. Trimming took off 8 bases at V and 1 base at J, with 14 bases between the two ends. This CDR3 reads CASGGSLMNTGELFF. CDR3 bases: TGTGCCAGCGGAGGGTCTCTAATGAACACCGGGGAGCTGTTTTTT.

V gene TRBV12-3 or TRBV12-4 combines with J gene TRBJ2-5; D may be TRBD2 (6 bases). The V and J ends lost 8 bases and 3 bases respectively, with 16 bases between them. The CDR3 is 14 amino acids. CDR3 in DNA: TGTGCCAGCGGCGCGGCGGGGCTGAAAGAGACCCAGTACTTC. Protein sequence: CASGAAGLKETQYF.

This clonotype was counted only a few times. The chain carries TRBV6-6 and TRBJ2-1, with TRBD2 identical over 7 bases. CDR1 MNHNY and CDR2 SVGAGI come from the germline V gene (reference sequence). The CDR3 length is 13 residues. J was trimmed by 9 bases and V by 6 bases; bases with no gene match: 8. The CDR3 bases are TGTGCCAGCAGGCGGGAGAAGGTCTCTGAGCAGTTCTTC. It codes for CASRREKVSEQFF.

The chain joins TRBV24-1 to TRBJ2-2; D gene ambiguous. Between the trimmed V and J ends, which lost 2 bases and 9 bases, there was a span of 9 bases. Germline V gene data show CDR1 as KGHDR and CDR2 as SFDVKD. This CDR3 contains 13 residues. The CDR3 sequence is CATSDSRPWELFF. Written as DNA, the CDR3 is TGTGCCACCAGTGATTCCCGTCCCTGGGAGCTGTTTTTT.

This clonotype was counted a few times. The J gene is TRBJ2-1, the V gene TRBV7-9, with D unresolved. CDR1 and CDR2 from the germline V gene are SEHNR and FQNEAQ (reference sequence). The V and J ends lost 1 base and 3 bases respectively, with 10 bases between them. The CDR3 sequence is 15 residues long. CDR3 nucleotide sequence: TGTGCCAGCAGCTTAGAAGGTTGGGGCTACAATGAGCAGTTCTTC. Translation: CASSLEGWGYNEQFF.

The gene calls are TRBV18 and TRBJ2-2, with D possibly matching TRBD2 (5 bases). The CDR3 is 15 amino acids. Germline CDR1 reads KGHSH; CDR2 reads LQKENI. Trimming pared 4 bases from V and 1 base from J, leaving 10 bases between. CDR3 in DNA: TGTGCCAGCTCACAAGCGGCAGGGAACACCGGGGAGCTGTTTTTT. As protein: CASSQAAGNTGELFF.

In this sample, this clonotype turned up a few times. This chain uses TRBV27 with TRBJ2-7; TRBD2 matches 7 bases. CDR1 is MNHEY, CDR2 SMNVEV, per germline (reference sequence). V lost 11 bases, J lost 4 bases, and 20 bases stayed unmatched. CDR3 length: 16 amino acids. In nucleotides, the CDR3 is TGTGCCTCCCACCGGGGGGTGGCGATCCCCGCGTACGAGCAGTACTTC. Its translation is CASHRGVAIPAYEQYF.

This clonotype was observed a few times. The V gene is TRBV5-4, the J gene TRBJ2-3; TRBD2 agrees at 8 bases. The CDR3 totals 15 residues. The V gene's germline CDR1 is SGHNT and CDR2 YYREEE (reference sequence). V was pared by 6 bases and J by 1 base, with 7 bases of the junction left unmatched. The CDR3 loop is CASIPPGGRTDTQYF. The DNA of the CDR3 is TGTGCCAGCATCCCGCCGGGGGGGCGCACAGATACGCAGTATTTT.

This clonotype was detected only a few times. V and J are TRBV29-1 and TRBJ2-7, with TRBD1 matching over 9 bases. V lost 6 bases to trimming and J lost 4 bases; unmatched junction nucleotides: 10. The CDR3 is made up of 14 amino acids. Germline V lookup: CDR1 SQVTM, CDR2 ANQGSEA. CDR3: CSVSSGTGIYEQYF. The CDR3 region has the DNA TGCAGCGTCTCCTCCGGGACAGGGATTTACGAGCAGTACTTC.

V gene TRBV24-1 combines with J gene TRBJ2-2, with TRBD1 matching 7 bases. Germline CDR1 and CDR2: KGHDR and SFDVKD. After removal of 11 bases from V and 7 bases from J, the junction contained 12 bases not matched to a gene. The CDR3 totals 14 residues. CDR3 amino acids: CARRQGIGVGELFF. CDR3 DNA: TGTGCCAGAAGACAGGGTATTGGGGTCGGGGAGCTGTTTTTT.

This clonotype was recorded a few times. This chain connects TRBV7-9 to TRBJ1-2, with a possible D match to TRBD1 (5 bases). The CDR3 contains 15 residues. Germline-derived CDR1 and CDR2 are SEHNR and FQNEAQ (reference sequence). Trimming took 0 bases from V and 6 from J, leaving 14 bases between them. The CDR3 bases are TGTGCCAGCAGCTTAGCAGGGTCGGGACTCGATGGCTACACCTTC. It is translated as CASSLAGSGLDGYTF.

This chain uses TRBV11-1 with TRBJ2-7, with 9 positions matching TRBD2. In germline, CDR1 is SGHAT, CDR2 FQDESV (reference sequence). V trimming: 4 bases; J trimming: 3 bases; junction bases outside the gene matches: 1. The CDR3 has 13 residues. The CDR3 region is CASSSTSGYEQYF. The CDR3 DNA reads TGTGCCAGCAGCTCGACTAGCGGCTACGAGCAGTACTTC.

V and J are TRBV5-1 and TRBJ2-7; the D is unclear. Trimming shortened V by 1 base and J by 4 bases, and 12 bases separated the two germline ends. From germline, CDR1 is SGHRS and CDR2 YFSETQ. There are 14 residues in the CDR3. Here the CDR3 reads CASSLRVAGYEQYF. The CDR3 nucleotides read TGCGCCAGCAGCTTGCGGGTGGCTGGTTACGAGCAGTACTTC.

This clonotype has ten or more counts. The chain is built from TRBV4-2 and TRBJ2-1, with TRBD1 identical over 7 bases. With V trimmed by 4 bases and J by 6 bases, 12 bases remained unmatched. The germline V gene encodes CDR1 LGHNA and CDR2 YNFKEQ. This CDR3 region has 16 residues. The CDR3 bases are TGTGCCAGCAGCCTAGCTTCCGGGACAGCCCGCAATGAGCAGTTCTTC. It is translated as CASSLASGTARNEQFF.

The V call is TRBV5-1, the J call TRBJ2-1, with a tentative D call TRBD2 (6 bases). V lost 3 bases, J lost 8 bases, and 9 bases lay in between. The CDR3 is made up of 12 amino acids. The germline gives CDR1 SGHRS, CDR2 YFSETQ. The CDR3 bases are TGCGCCAGCAGCTCCTCTAGCGATGAGCAGTTCTTC. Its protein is CASSSSSDEQFF.

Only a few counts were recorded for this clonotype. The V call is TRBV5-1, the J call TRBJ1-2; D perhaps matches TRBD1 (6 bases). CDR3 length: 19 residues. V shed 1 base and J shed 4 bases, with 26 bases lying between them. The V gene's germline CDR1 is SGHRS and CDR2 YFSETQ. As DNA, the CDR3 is TGCGCCAGCAGCTTGCAAGGTCGATATGGGGGGCGAACGCCCTATGGCTACACCTTC. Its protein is CASSLQGRYGGRTPYGYTF. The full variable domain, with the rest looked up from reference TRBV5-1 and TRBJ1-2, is KAGVTQTPRYLIKTRGQQVTLSCSPISGHRSVSWYQQTPGQGLQFLFEYFSETQRNKGNFPGRFSGRQFSNSRSEMNVSTLELGDSALYLCASSLQGRYGGRTPYGYTFGSGTRLTVV.

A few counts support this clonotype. The CDR3 here is CASSIVASSYNEQFF. The CDR3 nucleotides read TGTGCCAGTAGTATAGTTGCGAGCTCCTACAATGAGCAGTTCTTC. V gene TRBV19 combines with J gene TRBJ2-1; no firm D call. Trimming took 1 base from V and 0 from J, leaving 7 bases between them. The CDR3 is 15 residues long. Germline lookup yields CDR1 LNHDA and CDR2 SQIVND (reference sequence).

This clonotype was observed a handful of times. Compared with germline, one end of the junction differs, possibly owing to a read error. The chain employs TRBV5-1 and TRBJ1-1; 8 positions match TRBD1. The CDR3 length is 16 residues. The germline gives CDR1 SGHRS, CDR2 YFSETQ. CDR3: CASSTGTGDTNAEAFF. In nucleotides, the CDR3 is TGCGCCAGCAGCACTGGGACAGGAGATACGAACGCTGAAGCTTTCTTT.

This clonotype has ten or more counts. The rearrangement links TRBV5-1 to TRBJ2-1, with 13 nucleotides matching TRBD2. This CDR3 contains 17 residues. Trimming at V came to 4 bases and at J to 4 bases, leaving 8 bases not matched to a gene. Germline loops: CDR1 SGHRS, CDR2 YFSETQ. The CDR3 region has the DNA TGCGCCAGCAGCAACGGACTAGCGGGAGTAGGTTACAATGAGCAGTTCTTC. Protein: CASSNGLAGVGYNEQFF.

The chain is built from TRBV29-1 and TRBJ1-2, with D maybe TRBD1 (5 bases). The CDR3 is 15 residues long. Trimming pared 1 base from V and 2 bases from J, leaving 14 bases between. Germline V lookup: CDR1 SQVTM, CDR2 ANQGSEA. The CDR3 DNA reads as TGCAGCGTTGAAGGTAGATATGGACAAAACTATGGCTACACCTTC. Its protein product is CSVEGRYGQNYGYTF.

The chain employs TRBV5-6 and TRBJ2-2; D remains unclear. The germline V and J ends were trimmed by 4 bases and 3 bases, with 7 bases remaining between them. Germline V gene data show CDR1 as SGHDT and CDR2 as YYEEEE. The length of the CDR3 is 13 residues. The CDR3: CASSPGYTGELFF. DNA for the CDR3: TGTGCCAGCAGCCCCGGCTACACCGGGGAGCTGTTTTTT. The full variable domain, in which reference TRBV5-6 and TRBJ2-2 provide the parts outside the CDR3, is DAGVTQSPTHLIKTRGQQVTLRCSPKSGHDTVSWYQQALGQGPQFIFQYYEEEERQRGNFPDRFSGHQFPNYSSELNVNALLLGDSALYLCASSPGYTGELFFGEGSRLTVL.